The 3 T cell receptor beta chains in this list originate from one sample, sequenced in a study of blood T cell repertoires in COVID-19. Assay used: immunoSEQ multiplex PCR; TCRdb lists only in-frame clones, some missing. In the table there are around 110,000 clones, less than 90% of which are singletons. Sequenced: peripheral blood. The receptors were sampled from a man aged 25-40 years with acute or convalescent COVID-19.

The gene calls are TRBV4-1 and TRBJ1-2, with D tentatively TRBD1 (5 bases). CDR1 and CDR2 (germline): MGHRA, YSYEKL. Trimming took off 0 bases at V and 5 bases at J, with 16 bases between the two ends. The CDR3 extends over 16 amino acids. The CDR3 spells CASSQDRGGGGYGYTF. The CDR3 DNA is TGCGCCAGCAGCCAAGATCGGGGAGGTGGGGGGTATGGCTACACCTTC.

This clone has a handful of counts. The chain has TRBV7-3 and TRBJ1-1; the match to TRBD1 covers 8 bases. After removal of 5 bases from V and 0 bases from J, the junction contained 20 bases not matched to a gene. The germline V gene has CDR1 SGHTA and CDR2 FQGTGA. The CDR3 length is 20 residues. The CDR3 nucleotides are TGTGCCAGCAGCCCAACAGGGGGAGAGTTTCCATACCGACTGAACACTGAAGCTTTCTTT. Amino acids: CASSPTGGEFPYRLNTEAFF.

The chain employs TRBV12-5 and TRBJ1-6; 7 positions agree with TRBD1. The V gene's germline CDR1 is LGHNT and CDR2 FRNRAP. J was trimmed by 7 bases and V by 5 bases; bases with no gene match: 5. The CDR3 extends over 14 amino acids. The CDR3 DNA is TGTGCTAGTGGTCCAGGGACAGACAATTCACCCCTCCACTTT. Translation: CASGPGTDNSPLHF.